These 21 T cell receptor beta chains share one sample of origin, sequenced in a study of cytomegalovirus exposure and HLA in healthy donors. The protocol was immunoSEQ multiplex PCR, while the TCRdb copy is restricted to in-frame clones and leaves out a portion. The table records over 110,000 clones, 84% of them present only once. Source material: PBMCs. Receptors were obtained from a woman aged 30 to 39 in good health and CMV-seronegative.

The genes are TRBV6-1 and TRBJ1-2; 7 nucleotides agree with TRBD1. This CDR3 region has 13 residues. Unmatched junction bases numbered 11, after V lost 8 bases and J lost 8 bases. Germline CDR1 MNHNS, CDR2 SASEGT. In DNA form, the CDR3 reads TGTGCCAGCTCAATCTTGTGGGGACAGGGCTACACCTTC. Translation gives CASSILWGQGYTF.

CDR3 protein: CASSQGLAGGYEQYF. The CDR3, as DNA: TGCGCCAGCAGCCAAGGACTAGCGGGGGGCTACGAGCAGTACTTC. The chain couples TRBV4-1 to TRBJ2-7, with 13 positions matching TRBD2. The CDR3 has 15 amino acids. V lost 1 base to trimming and J lost 3 bases; unmatched junction nucleotides: 0. Looked up from germline, CDR1 is MGHRA and CDR2 is YSYEKL.

This rearrangement joins TRBV6-5 to TRBJ2-3, with D unclear. V shed 7 bases and J shed 2 bases, with 10 bases lying between them. Germline V gene lookup returns CDR1 MNHEY and CDR2 SVGAGI. The CDR3 loop spans 13 amino acids. The CDR3 DNA follows: TGTGCCAGCAATGCGGCAGTCACAGATACGCAGTATTTT. Its protein is CASNAAVTDTQYF.

V is TRBV15 and J is TRBJ2-5; D is uncertain. Germline V CDR1 and CDR2: LNHNV, YYDKDF (reference sequence). Between the trimmed V and J ends, which lost 0 bases and 3 bases, there was a span of 14 bases. This CDR3 has 16 amino acids. CDR3 nucleotide sequence: TGTGCCACCAGCAGAGACCCTACCCGGAGCGAAGAGACCCAGTACTTC. It yields the protein CATSRDPTRSEETQYF.

J is TRBJ2-7 and V is TRBV28, with D perhaps matching TRBD2 (5 bases). The V end was cut by 7 bases, the J end by 3 bases, with 7 bases between. The germline gives CDR1 MDHEN, CDR2 SYDVKM. The CDR3 is 11 amino acids. The CDR3: CASKTSYEQYF. CDR3 DNA: TGTGCCAGCAAAACTAGCTACGAGCAGTACTTC.

Points on this clone: Distinct nucleotide sequences in the sample also encode this CDR3. The chain links TRBV2 to TRBJ1-3; D is uncertain. This CDR3 is built from 14 residues. CDR1 and CDR2 from the germline V gene are SNHLY and FYNNEI. Trimming removed 1 base at V and 0 bases at J, with 4 bases between. The CDR3 DNA reads as TGTGCCAGCAGTGAAGTTCGCTCTGGAAACACCATATATTTT. It yields the protein CASSEVRSGNTIYF. Complete variable domain (other parts from reference TRBV2 and TRBJ1-3): EPEVTQTPSHQVTQMGQEVILRCVPISNHLYFYWYRQILGQKVEFLVSFYNNEISEKSEIFDDQFSVERPDGSNFTLKIRSTKLEDSAMYFCASSEVRSGNTIYFGEGSWLTVV.

V usage is TRBV28 and J usage is TRBJ2-3, with a weak D call TRBD2 (6 bases). The CDR3 spans 16 residues. V lost 5 bases and J 3 bases, leaving 18 bases between the germline ends. CDR1 MDHEN and CDR2 SYDVKM come from the germline V gene. CDR3 nucleotide sequence: TGTGCCAGCAGTCCCCGCCGGGGGTATAGGACAGATACGCAGTATTTT. This sequence encodes CASSPRRGYRTDTQYF.

The gene calls are TRBV28 and TRBJ2-1; TRBD1 aligns across 8 bases. Unmatched junction bases numbered 6, after V lost 0 bases and J lost 5 bases. From germline, CDR1 is MDHEN and CDR2 SYDVKM. This CDR3 is 16 amino acids long. This CDR3 reads CASSLWDRVGHNEQFF. Here the CDR3 DNA reads TGTGCCAGCAGTTTATGGGACAGGGTGGGACACAATGAGCAGTTCTTC.

The V gene is TRBV7-2, the J gene TRBJ1-5, with TRBD1 matching over 7 bases. J was trimmed by 2 bases and V by 5 bases; bases with no gene match: 3. The germline V gene has CDR1 SGHTA and CDR2 FQGNSA. The CDR3 covers 14 residues. CDR3 amino acids: CASSPGTGNQPQHF. In DNA form, the CDR3 reads TGTGCCAGCAGCCCCGGGACAGGCAATCAGCCCCAGCATTTT.

The rearrangement links TRBV11-2 to TRBJ2-6; 9 bases line up with TRBD1. The CDR3 length is 18 residues. The V gene end was trimmed by 0 bases and the J gene end by 5 bases; junction bases not matched to a gene: 8. Looked up from germline, CDR1 is SGHAT and CDR2 is FQNNGV. CDR3: CASSLDGTGLGRANVLTF. As DNA, the CDR3 is TGTGCCAGCAGCTTAGATGGGACAGGGCTTGGGAGGGCCAACGTCCTGACTTTC.

This chain links TRBV2 with TRBJ1-6; no firm D call. Trimming left V 6 bases short and J 9 bases short, with 15 bases between. Germline CDR1 reads SNHLY; CDR2 reads FYNNEI. There are 14 residues in the CDR3. CDR3 residues: CASRAGRSFSPLHF. CDR3 nucleotides: TGTGCCAGCAGGGCGGGCAGATCCTTTTCACCCCTCCACTTT.

The chain recombines TRBV6-5 with TRBJ2-1; 12 bases map to TRBD2. The CDR3 loop spans 14 amino acids. Germline V gene lookup returns CDR1 MNHEY and CDR2 SVGAGI. The V and J ends lost 0 bases and 12 bases, in that order; junction bases with no gene match: 3. The chain's CDR3 is CASSYSASGGAQFF. CDR3 sequence (DNA): TGTGCCAGCAGTTACTCGGCTAGCGGGGGGGCGCAGTTCTTC.

V and J are TRBV4-3 and TRBJ2-2, with 7 positions matching TRBD1. V was pared by 2 bases and J by 4 bases, with 7 bases of the junction left unmatched. This CDR3 comprises 16 residues. Germline V gene lookup returns CDR1 LGHNA and CDR2 YSLEER. CDR3 coding DNA: TGCGCCAGCAGCCAAACAACAGGGGTTGGCACCGGGGAGCTGTTTTTT. This sequence encodes CASSQTTGVGTGELFF.

The chain has TRBV7-8 and TRBJ2-1; 7 nucleotides align to TRBD1. Germline values: CDR1 SGHVS, CDR2 FQNEAQ. V gave up 4 bases and J gave up 9 bases; unmatched junction bases: 18. The CDR3 is made up of 17 amino acids. The CDR3 DNA is TGTGCCAGCAGCTCCCTTTTAGGACAGGTTACGTCAGGTGAGCAGTTCTTC. Protein: CASSSLLGQVTSGEQFF.

This clone occurred a few times. The rearrangement joins TRBV9 to TRBJ1-1; D gene unclear. Between the trimmed V and J ends, which lost 4 bases and 4 bases, there was a span of 20 bases. CDR1 is SGDLS and CDR2 is YYNGEE in the germline V gene. This CDR3 has 16 residues. CDR3 coding DNA: TGTGCCAGCAGCCTCGACCCAATGAGGTTCGGCACTGAAGCTTTCTTT. Translated, it gives CASSLDPMRFGTEAFF.

CDR3: CASSSMGTGSYEQYF. In DNA form, the CDR3 reads TGTGCCAGCAGTTCAATGGGGACAGGGTCGTACGAGCAGTACTTC. The chain uses TRBV27 and TRBJ2-7; 9 positions match TRBD1. The length of the CDR3 is 15 residues. The V segment lost 4 bases and the J segment 4 bases; nucleotides outside the gene matches: 8. Germline V gene lookup returns CDR1 MNHEY and CDR2 SMNVEV (reference sequence).

This chain uses TRBV4-3 with TRBJ2-3; 8 bases align to TRBD1. CDR1 and CDR2 (germline): LGHNA, YSLEER. With 4 bases clipped from V and 4 bases from J, the junction kept 7 bases outside the gene matches. The CDR3 loop spans 15 amino acids. The CDR3 sequence is CASSPRQGISDTQYF. DNA of the CDR3: TGCGCCAGCAGCCCTAGACAGGGGATCTCAGATACGCAGTATTTT.

The chain has TRBV27 and TRBJ1-1; the D gene is possibly TRBD1 (6 bases). Germline-derived CDR1 and CDR2 are MNHEY and SMNVEV (reference sequence). This CDR3 comprises 13 residues. With 6 bases removed from V and 1 base from J, the gap between germline ends came to 9 bases. The CDR3 loop reads CASRVDRNTEAFF. In nucleotides, the CDR3 is TGTGCCAGCAGGGTGGACAGGAACACTGAAGCTTTCTTT.

The chain carries TRBV4-1 and TRBJ1-2; D ambiguous. V gave up 0 bases and J gave up 6 bases, with 14 bases separating them. Germline lookup yields CDR1 MGHRA and CDR2 YSYEKL. The CDR3 runs to 15 residues. The CDR3 protein is CASSQDHSARNGYTF. CDR3 DNA: TGCGCCAGCAGCCAAGATCATTCAGCGAGGAATGGCTACACCTTC.

This chain joins TRBV19 and TRBJ1-1; 9 nucleotides match TRBD1. The germline gives CDR1 LNHDA, CDR2 SQIVND (reference sequence). J lost 0 bases, V lost 1 base, and 9 bases had no gene match. The CDR3 consists of 18 residues. CDR3 sequence (DNA): TGTGCCAGTAGTATAGTTTCCCCGGGACAGGGACTGAACACTGAAGCTTTCTTT. Translating gives CASSIVSPGQGLNTEAFF. Supplemented by reference TRBV19 and TRBJ1-1, the full variable domain reads DGGITQSPKYLFRKEGQNVTLSCEQNLNHDAMYWYRQDPGQGLRLIYYSQIVNDFQKGDIAEGYSVSREKKESFPLTVTSAQKNPTAFYLCASSIVSPGQGLNTEAFFGQGTRLTVV.

The chain couples TRBV19 to TRBJ2-3; D gene ambiguous. The V gene's germline CDR1 is LNHDA and CDR2 SQIVND (reference sequence). This CDR3 is built from 14 residues. V was pared by 6 bases and J by 1 base, with 11 bases between. The CDR3 is CASREVAGTDTQYF. The CDR3 nucleotides read TGTGCCAGTAGAGAGGTGGCCGGCACAGATACGCAGTATTTT.